These 24 T cell receptor beta chains came from one sample sequenced in a study of blood T cell repertoires in COVID-19. Generated by immunoSEQ multiplex PCR, the TCRdb table keeps only in-frame clones and is missing some. Of around 250,000 clones in the sample, roughly 84% were seen once. Sequenced input: peripheral blood. These receptors were obtained from a man over 45 with active or convalescent COVID-19.

This chain connects TRBV5-6 to TRBJ2-3; a possible D gene is TRBD1 (5 bases). CDR1 is SGHDT, CDR2 YYEEEE, per germline. Trimming cost V 0 bases and J 13 bases, with 12 bases left between them. CDR3 length equals 12 residues. For the CDR3, the DNA is TGTGCCAGCAGCTTGGCTGCGGCACAGGAGTATTTT. Its protein is CASSLAAAQEYF.

V gene TRBV6-5 combines with J gene TRBJ1-2; D gene uncertain. The CDR3 consists of 15 residues. Germline CDR1 MNHEY, CDR2 SVGAGI. Trimming left V 0 bases short and J 4 bases short, with 12 bases between. CDR3 sequence (DNA): TGTGCCAGCAGTTACTCGTTCGGGGAGGGCTATGGCTACACCTTC. Its translation is CASSYSFGEGYGYTF.

The rearrangement uses TRBV5-1 and TRBJ2-2, with 7 bases lining up with TRBD2. CDR1 is SGHRS, CDR2 YFSETQ, per germline. The CDR3 extends over 15 amino acids. J gave up 1 base and V 4 bases, and 4 bases lay outside the gene matches. CDR3 amino acids: CASSHASGNTGELFF. CDR3 bases: TGCGCCAGCAGCCACGCTAGCGGGAACACCGGGGAGCTGTTTTTT.

This clone came up once. The chain couples TRBV7-3 to TRBJ2-1, with 9 bases lining up with TRBD2. V trimming: 4 bases; J trimming: 0 bases; junction bases outside the gene matches: 10. This CDR3 spans 18 amino acids. Germline values: CDR1 SGHTA, CDR2 FQGTGA. The CDR3 protein is CASSYSGGRQSSYNEQFF. The CDR3 nucleotides read TGTGCCAGCAGCTATAGCGGGGGCCGACAAAGCTCCTACAATGAGCAGTTCTTC. The complete variable domain, with remaining parts taken from reference TRBV7-3 and TRBJ2-1, reads GAGVSQTPSNKVTEKGKYVELRCDPISGHTALYWYRQSLGQGPEFLIYFQGTGAADDSGLPNDRFFAVRPEGSVSTLKIQRTERGDSAVYLCASSYSGGRQSSYNEQFFGPGTRLTVL.

This clone came up a few times. The rearrangement links TRBV6-2 or TRBV6-3 to TRBJ2-4; possibly TRBD2 for D (7 bases). Germline CDR1 and CDR2: MNHEY and SVGEGT. Trimming pared 0 bases from V and 11 bases from J, leaving 17 bases between. CDR3 length: 15 residues. CDR3 in amino acids: CASSYSGGASGFQYF. In nucleotides, the CDR3 is TGTGCCAGCAGTTACTCGGGGGGCGCTAGCGGCTTTCAGTACTTC.

The rearrangement uses TRBV7-8 and TRBJ2-1; 13 bases match TRBD2. The CDR3 sequence is 16 residues long. Looked up from germline, CDR1 is SGHVS and CDR2 is FQNEAQ. Germline trimming cut 5 bases from V and 9 bases from J; bases unmatched to any gene: 10. In nucleotides, the CDR3 is TGTGCCAGCAGCCTGTTCGCCACTAGCGGGGGGGGTGAGCAGTTCTTC. This codes for CASSLFATSGGGEQFF.

The V call is TRBV19, the J call TRBJ1-1; D remains unclear. Germline CDR1 and CDR2: LNHDA and SQIVND (reference sequence). Trimming took off 8 bases at V and 2 bases at J, with 24 bases between the two ends. The CDR3 contains 17 residues. The chain's CDR3 is CASSGKFIDRANTEAFF. In nucleotides, the CDR3 is TGTGCCAGTTCGGGAAAGTTTATAGACCGCGCTAACACTGAAGCTTTCTTT.

This sequence joins TRBV10-3 and TRBJ1-4, with a weak D call TRBD1 (5 bases). The V and J ends lost 2 bases and 4 bases respectively, with 8 bases between them. The germline gives CDR1 ENHRY, CDR2 SYGVKD. This CDR3 contains 14 residues. The CDR3: CAISEGQGNEKLFF. In DNA, the CDR3 is TGTGCCATCAGTGAGGGGCAGGGTAATGAAAAACTGTTTTTT.

The count of this clone is one. The rearrangement uses TRBV4-3 and TRBJ1-2, with a tentative D call TRBD1 (5 bases). The CDR3 covers 14 residues. Between the trimmed V and J ends, which lost 1 base and 4 bases, there was a span of 10 bases. The V gene's germline CDR1 is LGHNA and CDR2 YSLEER. The DNA of the CDR3 is TGCGCCAGCAGCCAAGTCAGGGATCCCTATGGCTACACCTTC. Protein: CASSQVRDPYGYTF.

The chain links TRBV2 to TRBJ2-2; maybe TRBD1 (6 bases). The CDR3 length is 13 residues. V was shortened by 10 bases and J by 3 bases, with 12 bases between the two germline ends. CDR1 SNHLY and CDR2 FYNNEI come from the germline V gene. CDR3 bases: TGTGCCACCCTCGGACAGTACACCGGGGAGCTGTTTTTT. It encodes CATLGQYTGELFF. Using reference TRBV2 and TRBJ2-2 for the parts outside the CDR3, the full variable domain is EPEVTQTPSHQVTQMGQEVILRCVPISNHLYFYWYRQILGQKVEFLVSFYNNEISEKSEIFDDQFSVERPDGSNFTLKIRSTKLEDSAMYFCATLGQYTGELFFGEGSRLTVL.

This chain uses TRBV11-3 with TRBJ1-6; perhaps TRBD1 as D (6 bases). Germline CDR1 SGHNT, CDR2 YENEEA. V dropped 4 bases and J dropped 0 bases, with 10 bases sitting between them. CDR3 length: 16 residues. The CDR3: CASSSGVSSYNSPLHF. The CDR3 coding sequence is TGTGCCAGCAGCTCAGGGGTTAGCTCCTATAATTCACCCCTCCACTTT.

The chain carries TRBV18 and TRBJ2-2; 8 nucleotides match TRBD1. The CDR3 contains 15 residues. V dropped 6 bases and J dropped 5; count of bases not matched to a gene: 8. Germline CDR1 KGHSH, CDR2 LQKENI. CDR3 sequence: CASSYGQGITGELFF. The CDR3 bases are TGTGCCAGCTCGTACGGACAGGGTATAACCGGGGAGCTGTTTTTT.

The chain is built from TRBV15 and TRBJ1-2; D unclear. The CDR3 totals 13 residues. V was pared by 0 bases and J by 5 bases, with 7 bases between. The germline V gene has CDR1 LNHNV and CDR2 YYDKDF (reference sequence). The CDR3 DNA sequence: TGTGCCACCAGCAGAGATCCACTATATGGCTACACCTTC. This sequence encodes CATSRDPLYGYTF.

The chain couples TRBV6-2 or TRBV6-3 to TRBJ2-1; 9 bases align to TRBD1. The V and J ends lost 6 bases and 4 bases, in that order; junction bases with no gene match: 10. This CDR3 region has 16 residues. Germline values: CDR1 MNHEY, CDR2 SVGEGT. The CDR3 region is CASSHNRDRVYNEQFF. The DNA for the CDR3 is TGTGCCAGCAGCCACAACCGGGACAGGGTTTACAATGAGCAGTTCTTC.

The chain recombines TRBV6-2 or TRBV6-3 with TRBJ1-1; tentatively, D is TRBD1 (6 bases). Per the germline V gene, CDR1 is MNHEY and CDR2 is SVGEGT. With 2 bases removed from V and 5 bases from J, the gap between germline ends came to 15 bases. The CDR3 consists of 15 residues. This CDR3 is CASSYPGHPETEAFF. The CDR3 coding sequence is TGTGCCAGCAGTTACCCGGGACACCCGGAGACTGAAGCTTTCTTT.

The V gene is TRBV5-1, the J gene TRBJ2-2, with TRBD2 identical over 9 bases. Losses at the gene ends were 0 bases for V and 6 bases for J; bases not matched to a gene: 6. CDR1 SGHRS and CDR2 YFSETQ come from the germline V gene. This CDR3 has 16 amino acids. As DNA, the CDR3 is TGCGCCAGCAGCTTGGGAGTAGCGGGGGCCCCCGGGGAGCTGTTTTTT. Translated, it gives CASSLGVAGAPGELFF.

This sequence joins TRBV30 and TRBJ1-2, with a possible D match to TRBD1 (5 bases). This CDR3 has 13 amino acids. Trimming stripped 2 bases from V and 7 bases from J, with 14 bases between. In germline, CDR1 is GTSNPN, CDR2 SVGIG (reference sequence). This CDR3 reads CAWSRGAGGGYTF. The CDR3 DNA reads as TGTGCCTGGAGTCGGGGCGCGGGAGGTGGCTACACCTTC.

This clone was observed a handful of times. V is TRBV2 and J is TRBJ2-1; 9 positions agree with TRBD1. Germline V gives CDR1 SNHLY, CDR2 FYNNEI. The junction had 7 bases not matched to a gene; V was cut back by 6 bases and J by 4 bases. This CDR3 is built from 15 residues. Written as DNA, the CDR3 is TGTGCCAGCAGACGGACAGGGGTTCCATACAATGAGCAGTTCTTC. It yields the protein CASRRTGVPYNEQFF.

The chain has TRBV3-1 (or the pseudogene TRBV3-2) and TRBJ2-7; no definite D call. Germline V gives CDR1 LGHDT, CDR2 YNNKEL (reference sequence). This CDR3 has 13 amino acids. V was trimmed by 3 bases and J by 2 bases, leaving 8 bases between them. The DNA of the CDR3 is TGTGCCAGCAGCCAGGCCCGAACCTACGAGCAGTACTTC. Protein sequence: CASSQARTYEQYF.

This clone has a count of ten or more. The chain is built from TRBV7-6 and TRBJ2-1; 8 bases match TRBD1. V gave up 4 bases and J gave up 4 bases; unmatched junction bases: 6. Per the germline V gene, CDR1 is SGHVS and CDR2 is FNYEAQ. This CDR3 spans 15 amino acids. In DNA form, the CDR3 reads TGTGCCAGCAGCTCGACAGGGGATACGTACAATGAGCAGTTCTTC. It codes for CASSSTGDTYNEQFF.

This chain uses TRBV6-4 with TRBJ1-6, with D maybe TRBD1 (6 bases). The CDR3 runs 16 residues. V lost 8 bases to trimming and J lost 0 bases, with 14 bases between them. Germline CDR1 reads MRHNA; CDR2 reads SNTAGT. Here the CDR3 DNA reads TGTGCCAGCCCGACCATGGACAGCTCCTATAATTCACCCCTCCACTTT. This translates into CASPTMDSSYNSPLHF.

This clone occurred a few times. CDR3 coding DNA: TGTGCCAGCAGCTTGGGGTACGGGGAACTCTATGGCTACACCTTC. Translating gives CASSLGYGELYGYTF. This rearrangement joins TRBV5-8 to TRBJ1-2; D gene ambiguous. The ends were cut back, 0 bases at V and 4 bases at J, with 13 bases in the middle. Germline V gene sequence: CDR1 SGHTS, CDR2 YDEGEE. This CDR3 is built from 15 residues.

The rearrangement joins TRBV6-5 to TRBJ1-6; 9 bases are a match to TRBD1. Losses at the gene ends were 6 bases for V and 7 bases for J; bases not matched to a gene: 7. CDR3 length: 15 residues. The germline V gene has CDR1 MNHEY and CDR2 SVGAGI. CDR3 DNA sequence: TGTGCCAGCAGCCTTCCGGGACAGGGAAATTCACCCCTCCACTTT. Amino acids: CASSLPGQGNSPLHF.

This rearrangement joins TRBV6-8 to TRBJ1-5; D perhaps matches TRBD1 (6 bases). Deletions cut 9 bases from V and 0 bases from J, with 21 bases between. From germline, CDR1 is MNHGY and CDR2 SAAAGT. The CDR3 totals 17 residues. CDR3 residues: CASGVQGASYSNQPQHF. Written as DNA, the CDR3 is TGTGCCAGTGGGGTACAGGGCGCTTCTTATAGCAATCAGCCCCAGCATTTT.